The TCR beta chain under discussion was sequenced for a study of low-dose radiotherapy and immunotherapy resistance in tumors. Whole-study context: Each fraction for Cohort 1 was 0.5 Gy, given every 2 weeks, and the total came to 6.5 Gy.

A constant-region primer paired with the V-primer adapter amplified TCRs over approximately 19 PCR cycles. Each CDR3 protein gets one entry after TCRdb re-called the reads with MiXCR. The sample records tens of thousands of distinct CDR3 sequences, approximately 12% being singletons. At least ten counts were recorded for this clonotype. Indicated time point: before trial treatment. The donors' regimen was nivolumab, ipilimumab, aspirin, low-dose cyclophosphamide and low-dose radiotherapy. The CDR3 has 14 amino acids. J gave up 6 bases and V 6 bases, and 4 bases lay outside the gene matches. The chain has TRBV12-3 or TRBV12-4 and TRBJ1-6; 8 nucleotides match TRBD1. The sequence was obtained from a female donor with ovarian cancer. Material: PBMCs, obtained before treatment. As DNA, the CDR3 is TGTGCCAGCAGCCTAGGACAGGGTAATTCACCCCTCCACTTT. Residues: CASSLGQGNSPLHF.